This T cell receptor beta chain was captured by sequencing in a study of T cell changes during pregnancy in multiple sclerosis. Losses at the gene ends were 5 bases for V and 4 bases for J; bases not matched to a gene: 8. Germline assignment: CDR1 SGHVS and CDR2 FNYEAQ. The CDR3 sequence is 16 residues long. Sequencing used immunoSEQ multiplex PCR; TCRdb keeps in-frame clones, though not all of them. The sample includes about 40,000 clones, approximately 92% seen only once; the top ten take approximately 12%. The receptor was derived from a female donor with multiple sclerosis, enrolled in a pregnancy study. The specimen comprised CD8+ T cells from peripheral blood mononuclear cells, sampled in the first trimester of pregnancy. V gene TRBV7-6 combines with J gene TRBJ2-2; TRBD1 aligns across 9 bases. The CDR3 spells CASSITTGGSTGELFF. For the CDR3, the DNA is TGTGCCAGCAGCATAACGACAGGGGGAAGCACCGGGGAGCTGTTTTTT.